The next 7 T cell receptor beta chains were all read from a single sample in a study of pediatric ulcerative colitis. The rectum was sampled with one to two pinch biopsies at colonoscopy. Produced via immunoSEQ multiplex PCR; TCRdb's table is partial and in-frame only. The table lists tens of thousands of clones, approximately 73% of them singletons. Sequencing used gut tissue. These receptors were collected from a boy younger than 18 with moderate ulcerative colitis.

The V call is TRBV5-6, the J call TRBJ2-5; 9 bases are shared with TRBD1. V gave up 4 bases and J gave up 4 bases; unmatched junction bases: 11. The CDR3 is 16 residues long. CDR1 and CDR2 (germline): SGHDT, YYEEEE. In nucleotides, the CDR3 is TGTGCCAGCAGCCCCGGAGGACAGGGGCTTTTAGAGACCCAGTACTTC. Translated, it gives CASSPGGQGLLETQYF.

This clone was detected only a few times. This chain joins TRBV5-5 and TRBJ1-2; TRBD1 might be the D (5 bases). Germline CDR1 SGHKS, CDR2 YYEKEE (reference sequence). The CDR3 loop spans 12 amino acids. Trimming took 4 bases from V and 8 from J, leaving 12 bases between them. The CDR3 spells CASSPRQTGYTF. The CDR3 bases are TGTGCCAGCAGCCCAAGACAGACAGGCTACACCTTC.

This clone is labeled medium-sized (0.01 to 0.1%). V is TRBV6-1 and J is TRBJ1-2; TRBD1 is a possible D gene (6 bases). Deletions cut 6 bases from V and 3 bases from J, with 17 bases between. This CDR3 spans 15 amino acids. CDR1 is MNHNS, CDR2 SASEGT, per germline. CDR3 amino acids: CASRGGGGLYYGYTF. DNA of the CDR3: TGTGCCAGCAGGGGGGGAGGGGGACTATACTATGGCTACACCTTC.

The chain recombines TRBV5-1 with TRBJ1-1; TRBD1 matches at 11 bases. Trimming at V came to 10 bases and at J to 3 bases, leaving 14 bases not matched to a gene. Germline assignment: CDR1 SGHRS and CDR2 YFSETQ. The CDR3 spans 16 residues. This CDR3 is CAGDRGKLTMDTEAFF. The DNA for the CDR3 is TGCGCCGGGGACAGGGGGAAGCTCACGATGGACACTGAAGCTTTCTTT.

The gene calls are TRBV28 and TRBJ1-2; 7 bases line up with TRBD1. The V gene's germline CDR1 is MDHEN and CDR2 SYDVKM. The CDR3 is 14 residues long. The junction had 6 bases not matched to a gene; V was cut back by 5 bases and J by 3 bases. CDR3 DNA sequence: TGTGCCAGCAGTCAGGGGGGAAGAGACTATGGCTACACCTTC. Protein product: CASSQGGRDYGYTF.

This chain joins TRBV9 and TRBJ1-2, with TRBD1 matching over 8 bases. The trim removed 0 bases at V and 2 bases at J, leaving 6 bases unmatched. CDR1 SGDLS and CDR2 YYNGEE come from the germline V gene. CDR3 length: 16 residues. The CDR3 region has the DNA TGTGCCAGCAGCGTAGCTCGGGCAGGGGGCAACTATGGCTACACCTTC. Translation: CASSVARAGGNYGYTF.

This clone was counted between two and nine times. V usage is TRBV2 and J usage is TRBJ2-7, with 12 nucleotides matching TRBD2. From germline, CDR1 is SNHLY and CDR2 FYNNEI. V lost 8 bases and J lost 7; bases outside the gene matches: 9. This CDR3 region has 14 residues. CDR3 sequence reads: CASALAGGPREQYF. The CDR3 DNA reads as TGTGCCAGCGCCCTAGCGGGAGGGCCTCGAGAGCAGTACTTC.